This passage covers 26 T cell receptor beta chains from one sample sequenced in a study of cytomegalovirus exposure and HLA in healthy donors. Primers included in the PCR were 60 Vbeta and 13 Jbeta primers. Sequenced by immunoSEQ multiplex PCR; TCRdb stores in-frame clones only, minus some. The table has roughly 100,000 clones, roughly 85% seen once. The sample was PBMCs. The receptor set was obtained from a man aged 40-50 years in good health and CMV-seronegative.

This clone was picked up a small number of times. J is TRBJ2-3 and V is TRBV27, with a weak D call TRBD2 (5 bases). V lost 0 bases and J lost 0, with 10 bases in between. CDR1 MNHEY and CDR2 SMNVEV come from the germline V gene (reference sequence). This CDR3 has 16 residues. This chain's CDR3 is CASSLSTDFSTDTQYF. The CDR3 DNA sequence: TGTGCCAGCAGTTTATCTACGGACTTCAGCACAGATACGCAGTATTTT.

The gene calls are TRBV12-5 and TRBJ1-2; 8 bases map to TRBD1. This CDR3 is 16 amino acids long. With V trimmed by 4 bases and J by 2 bases, 9 bases remained unmatched. CDR1 LGHNT and CDR2 FRNRAP come from the germline V gene. CDR3 bases: TGTGCTAGTGGTTCCTCCGGGACAGGAGAAAACTATGGCTACACCTTC. This sequence encodes CASGSSGTGENYGYTF.

The chain has TRBV7-6 and TRBJ2-7, with D possibly TRBD2 on 7 matching bases. V lost 3 bases and J 6 bases, leaving 15 bases between the germline ends. Germline V CDR1 and CDR2: SGHVS, FNYEAQ. The CDR3 extends over 14 amino acids. The DNA of the CDR3 is TGTGCCAGCAGCTTGTCGAGGGGGGGCCTCGAGCAGTACTTC. This gives the protein CASSLSRGGLEQYF.

The chain employs TRBV4-1 and TRBJ2-7, with 7 nucleotides matching TRBD1. V lost 6 bases to trimming and J lost 1 base; unmatched junction nucleotides: 9. The CDR3 sequence is 15 residues long. Germline V CDR1 and CDR2: MGHRA, YSYEKL. The CDR3 is CASRRGDRHSYEQYF. Written as DNA, the CDR3 is TGCGCCAGCAGACGAGGGGACAGACATTCCTACGAGCAGTACTTC.

This clone has just a few counts. This chain connects TRBV9 to TRBJ1-2; TRBD1 matches at 10 bases. The trim removed 3 bases at V and 7 bases at J, leaving 12 bases unmatched. Germline V gene lookup returns CDR1 SGDLS and CDR2 YYNGEE. This CDR3 is 16 amino acids long. The CDR3 region has the DNA TGTGCCAGCAGCGGACCCGGGACAGGGGACTTGGGTGGCTACACCTTC. This encodes CASSGPGTGDLGGYTF.

The chain is built from TRBV6-5 and TRBJ1-2; no definite D call. This CDR3 spans 13 amino acids. Germline V gene data show CDR1 as MNHEY and CDR2 as SVGAGI. Trimming removed 0 bases at V and 3 bases at J, with 5 bases between. In nucleotides, the CDR3 is TGTGCCAGCAGTTACTCCCCGTACTATGGCTACACCTTC. It yields the protein CASSYSPYYGYTF.

This chain uses TRBV18 with TRBJ1-5; 10 nucleotides agree with TRBD1. The germline V gene has CDR1 KGHSH and CDR2 LQKENI. The CDR3 is made up of 15 amino acids. The junction had 5 bases not matched to a gene; V was cut back by 3 bases and J by 6 bases. DNA for the CDR3: TGTGCCAGCTCACCGACAGGGGGCTTAAGTCAGCCCCAGCATTTT. It encodes CASSPTGGLSQPQHF.

The rearrangement uses TRBV2 and TRBJ1-1; 10 nucleotides align to TRBD1. Germline-derived CDR1 and CDR2 are SNHLY and FYNNEI. The CDR3 has 13 amino acids. The V segment lost 8 bases and the J segment 6 bases; nucleotides outside the gene matches: 6. CDR3 coding DNA: TGTGCCAGCTCCCCTGGGACAGGGGCTGAAGCTTTCTTT. It codes for CASSPGTGAEAFF.

V is TRBV5-1 and J is TRBJ2-1, with 9 bases lining up with TRBD1. V lost 2 bases and J lost 3; bases outside the gene matches: 12. The CDR3 has 18 residues. CDR1 and CDR2 (germline): SGHRS, YFSETQ. The CDR3 loop is CASSFSGGTGRIYNEQFF. CDR3 nucleotide sequence: TGCGCCAGCAGCTTTTCTGGAGGGACAGGGCGCATCTACAATGAGCAGTTCTTC.

The V gene is TRBV5-4, the J gene TRBJ2-7; 8 nucleotides match TRBD2. V trimming: 2 bases; J trimming: 5 bases; junction bases outside the gene matches: 6. The germline gives CDR1 SGHNT, CDR2 YYREEE (reference sequence). The CDR3 totals 14 residues. In nucleotides, the CDR3 is TGTGCCAGCAGCTTAGGCGGGGGGATCAACGAGCAGTACTTC. It is translated as CASSLGGGINEQYF.

This clone was observed a handful of times. The chain employs TRBV7-9 and TRBJ1-5; D remains ambiguous. V lost 1 base, J lost 5 bases, and 6 bases lay in between. This CDR3 spans 13 amino acids. The V gene's germline CDR1 is SEHNR and CDR2 FQNEAQ (reference sequence). This CDR3 is CASSLERDQPQHF. The CDR3 DNA reads TGTGCCAGCAGCTTAGAGAGGGATCAGCCCCAGCATTTT. Drawing the rest from reference TRBV7-9 and TRBJ1-5, the complete variable domain is DTGVSQNPRHKITKRGQNVTFRCDPISEHNRLYWYRQTLGQGPEFLTYFQNEAQLEKSRLLSDRFSAERPKGSFSTLEIQRTEQGDSAMYLCASSLERDQPQHFGDGTRLSIL.

The chain carries TRBV6-5 and TRBJ1-2; D might be TRBD1 (5 bases). CDR1 is MNHEY, CDR2 SVGAGI, per germline. The CDR3 length is 12 residues. Trimming shortened V by 4 bases and J by 8 bases, and 11 bases separated the two germline ends. DNA for the CDR3: TGTGCCAGCAGTTCGGTCAGGGCCGGCTACACCTTC. As protein: CASSSVRAGYTF.

The chain couples TRBV4-2 to TRBJ2-7, with 12 bases matching TRBD2. With 4 bases clipped from V and 9 bases from J, the junction kept 4 bases outside the gene matches. The CDR3 loop spans 13 amino acids. Germline V lookup: CDR1 LGHNA, CDR2 YNFKEQ. The CDR3 sequence is CASSPTSGGAQYF. The DNA of the CDR3 is TGTGCCAGCAGCCCGACTAGCGGGGGAGCGCAGTACTTC.

The chain uses TRBV4-1 and TRBJ2-5, with TRBD2 as a possible D gene (6 bases). CDR3 length: 15 residues. V lost 0 bases to trimming and J lost 5 bases, with 13 bases between them. CDR1 and CDR2 from the germline V gene are MGHRA and YSYEKL. CDR3 DNA: TGCGCCAGCAGCCAAGATCGTATGGAGGGGGAGACCCAGTACTTC. It translates to CASSQDRMEGETQYF.

The chain has TRBV9 and TRBJ1-5, with no clear D. Looked up from germline, CDR1 is SGDLS and CDR2 is YYNGEE. CDR3 length: 13 amino acids. Trimming took 4 bases from V and 6 from J, leaving 11 bases between them. CDR3 sequence reads: CASSYTGAQPQHF. The DNA for the CDR3 is TGTGCCAGCAGCTATACGGGAGCTCAGCCCCAGCATTTT.

The V and J genes are TRBV7-8 and TRBJ1-2, with 7 bases aligning to TRBD1. V gave up 5 bases and J gave up 8 bases; unmatched junction bases: 14. The length of the CDR3 is 15 residues. Germline CDR1 and CDR2: SGHVS and FQNEAQ. CDR3 nucleotide sequence: TGTGCCAGCAGCCAGGCTCTAGACAGGGCCCGAGGCTACACCTTC. It codes for CASSQALDRARGYTF.

The chain combines TRBV5-1 with TRBJ1-6; D is unresolved. CDR3 length equals 18 residues. Germline CDR1 reads SGHRS; CDR2 reads YFSETQ. V lost 4 bases to trimming and J lost 0 bases, with 17 bases between them. Here the CDR3 DNA reads TGCGCCAGCAGCCCATCTCGTGGAGGGAGCTCCTATAATTCACCCCTCCACTTT. Protein sequence: CASSPSRGGSSYNSPLHF.

The V gene is TRBV7-9, the J gene TRBJ2-7, with 11 bases matching TRBD1. The germline CDR1 and CDR2 sequences are SEHNR and FQNEAQ (reference sequence). The V segment lost 5 bases and the J segment 7 bases; nucleotides outside the gene matches: 10. This CDR3 spans 15 amino acids. This CDR3 reads CASSLGTGGDREQYF. CDR3 bases: TGTGCCAGCAGCCTAGGGACAGGGGGTGATAGGGAGCAGTACTTC.

This clone was detected only once. This rearrangement joins TRBV7-3 to TRBJ2-7; D gene uncertain. The CDR3 consists of 14 residues. Germline loops: CDR1 SGHTA, CDR2 FQGTGA. Trimming removed 5 bases at V and 6 bases at J, with 17 bases between. CDR3 sequence: CASSPTGLTGEQYF. In DNA form, the CDR3 reads TGTGCCAGCAGCCCCACCGGTTTGACGGGCGAGCAGTACTTC.

This clone was detected only once. The chain combines TRBV5-8 with TRBJ1-5; 7 nucleotides match TRBD1. V was clipped by 0 bases and J by 2 bases; unmatched bases: 2. Germline CDR1 SGHTS, CDR2 YDEGEE. The CDR3 covers 15 residues. The CDR3 loop is CASSLEGAGNQPQHF. CDR3 nucleotide sequence: TGTGCCAGCAGCTTGGAGGGGGCGGGCAATCAGCCCCAGCATTTT.

This chain uses TRBV15 with TRBJ1-6, with 8 nucleotides matching TRBD1. Germline V gene sequence: CDR1 LNHNV, CDR2 YYDKDF (reference sequence). The V segment lost 0 bases and the J segment 10 bases; nucleotides outside the gene matches: 8. The CDR3 runs to 16 residues. The CDR3 region has the DNA TGTGCCACCAGCAGAGATCCCGGCAGGGGGCGATCACCCCTCCACTTT. Its translation: CATSRDPGRGRSPLHF.

The V and J genes are TRBV6-6 and TRBJ1-3, with TRBD1 as a possible D gene (6 bases). The CDR3 is 14 residues long. The V gene's germline CDR1 is MNHNY and CDR2 SVGAGI (reference sequence). The germline V and J ends were trimmed by 6 bases and 3 bases, with 12 bases remaining between them. The DNA of the CDR3 is TGTGCCAGCAGCGGCACAGGGAGTGGAAACACCATATATTTT. Residues: CASSGTGSGNTIYF.

The gene calls are TRBV19 and TRBJ2-5, with TRBD1 matching 12 bases. The J call is doubtful: the DNA matches TRBJ2-7 better. The CDR3 extends over 15 amino acids. CDR1 and CDR2 from the germline V gene are LNHDA and SQIVND (reference sequence). The CDR3 here is CASSTWDRGPYEQYF. CDR3 bases: TGTGCCAGTAGTACCTGGGACAGGGGGCCGTACGAGCAGTACTTC.

The V and J genes are TRBV30 and TRBJ1-3, with a weak D call TRBD1 (5 bases). The CDR3 runs to 14 residues. The V end lost 3 bases, the J end lost 4 bases, and 13 bases lay between the germline ends. Per the germline V gene, CDR1 is GTSNPN and CDR2 is SVGIG (reference sequence). CDR3 nucleotide sequence: TGTGCCTGGAGCCTCGGGGGTGACGGAAACACCATATATTTT. The encoded protein is CAWSLGGDGNTIYF.

V is TRBV6-1 and J is TRBJ2-7; 11 positions match TRBD1. CDR3 size: 15 residues. Germline V gene lookup returns CDR1 MNHNS and CDR2 SASEGT. Germline trimming cut 1 base from V and 2 bases from J; bases unmatched to any gene: 1. The CDR3 is CASSEGGQGAYEQYF. CDR3 bases: TGTGCCAGCAGTGAAGGGGGACAGGGGGCCTACGAGCAGTACTTC.

This clone was found a few times. CDR3 nucleotides: TGTGCCAGCAGCGCCCGGTCGCAAGAGACCCAGTACTTC. Translating it yields CASSARSQETQYF. The chain combines TRBV7-9 with TRBJ2-5; D is unclear. The CDR3 extends over 13 amino acids. Trimming removed 5 bases from V and 2 bases from J, with 9 bases in between. CDR1 is SEHNR, CDR2 FQNEAQ, per germline (reference sequence).